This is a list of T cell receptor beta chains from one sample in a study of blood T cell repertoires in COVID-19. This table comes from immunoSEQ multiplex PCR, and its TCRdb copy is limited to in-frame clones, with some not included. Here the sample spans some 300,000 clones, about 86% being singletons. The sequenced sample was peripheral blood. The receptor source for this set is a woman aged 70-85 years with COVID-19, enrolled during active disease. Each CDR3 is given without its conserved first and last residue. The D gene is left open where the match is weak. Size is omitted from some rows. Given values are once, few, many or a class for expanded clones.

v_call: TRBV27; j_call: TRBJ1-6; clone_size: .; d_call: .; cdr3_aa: ASSPRWPGSTSPLH
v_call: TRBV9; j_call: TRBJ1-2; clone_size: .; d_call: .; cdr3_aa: ASSRGGGGYT
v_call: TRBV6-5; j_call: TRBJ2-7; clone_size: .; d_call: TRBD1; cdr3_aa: ASSRTGISYEQY
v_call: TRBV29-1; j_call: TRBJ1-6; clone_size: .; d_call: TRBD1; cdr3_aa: SVPDRFSSYNSPLH
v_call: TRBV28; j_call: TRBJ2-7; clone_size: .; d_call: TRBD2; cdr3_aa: ASSFRTSGAYEQY
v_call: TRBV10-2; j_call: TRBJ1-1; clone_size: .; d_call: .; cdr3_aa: ASRREVRYTNTEAF
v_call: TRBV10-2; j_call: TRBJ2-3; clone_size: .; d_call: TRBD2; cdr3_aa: ASSPGGWEQY
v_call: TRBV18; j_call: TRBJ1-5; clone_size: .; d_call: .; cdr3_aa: ASSPGLGDNQPQH
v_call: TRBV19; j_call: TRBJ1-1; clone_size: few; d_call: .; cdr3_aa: ASTLRGGNTEAF
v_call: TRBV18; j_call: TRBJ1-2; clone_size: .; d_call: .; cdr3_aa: ASSPITGLQNYGYT